This entry is about one T cell receptor beta chain. These data are taken from a study of blood T cell repertoires in COVID-19. For the study at large: Sources were T cells, B-cell-depleted T cells, or PBMCs; the material itself was cDNA or gDNA.

The CDR3 extends over 17 amino acids. V shed 5 bases, J shed 6 bases, and the junction held 9 bases outside the gene matches. Germline V CDR1 and CDR2: SGHTA, FQGNSA. Sequencing used immunoSEQ multiplex PCR; TCRdb keeps in-frame clones, though not all of them. The sample records around 260,000 clones, around nine tenths being singletons. Sequencing was carried out using peripheral blood. The chain uses TRBV7-2 and TRBJ2-4, with TRBD2 identical over 14 bases. The TCR originated in a man aged 40-49 years who had recovered from COVID-19. This CDR3 reads CASSPMTSGGAGNIQYF. The CDR3 region has the DNA TGTGCCAGCAGCCCTATGACTAGCGGGGGGGCGGGAAACATTCAGTACTTC.